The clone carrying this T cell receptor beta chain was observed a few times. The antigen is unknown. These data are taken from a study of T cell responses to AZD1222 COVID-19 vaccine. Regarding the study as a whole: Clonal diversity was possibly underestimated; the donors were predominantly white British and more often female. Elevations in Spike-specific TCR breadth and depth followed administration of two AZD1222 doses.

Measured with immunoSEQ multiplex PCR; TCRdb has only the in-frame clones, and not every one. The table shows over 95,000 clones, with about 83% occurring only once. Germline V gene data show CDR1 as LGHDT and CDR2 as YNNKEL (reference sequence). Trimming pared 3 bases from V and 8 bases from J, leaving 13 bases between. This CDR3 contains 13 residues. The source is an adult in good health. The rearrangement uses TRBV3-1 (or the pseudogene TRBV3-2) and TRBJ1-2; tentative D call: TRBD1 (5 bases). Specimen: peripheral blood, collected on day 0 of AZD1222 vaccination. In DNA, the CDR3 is TGTGCCAGCAGCCAGAGGGCAGGGTGGGGCTACACCTTC. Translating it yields CASSQRAGWGYTF.